The clone carrying this T cell receptor (beta chain) was detected only a few times. Seattle researchers signed up patients amid active infection and tracked them longitudinally. These data originate in a study of blood T cell repertoires in COVID-19. For the study at large: From the United States, Italy and Spain came samples of acute and convalescent COVID-19.

CDR1 and CDR2 (germline): MNHEY, SMNVEV (reference sequence). The CDR3 totals 14 residues. Trimming left V 3 bases short and J 1 base short, with 9 bases between. Assay: immunoSEQ multiplex PCR; the TCRdb copy retains only in-frame clones and omits some. This sample has 150,000 to 200,000 clones, with about 83% found just once. V gene TRBV27 combines with J gene TRBJ1-1; D gene unclear. This TCR derives from a woman between 65 and 79 years old with COVID-19, enrolled during active disease. Material for sequencing was peripheral blood. CDR3 in DNA: TGTGCCAGCAGTTTTAGGGAGACGAACACTGAAGCTTTCTTT. Residues: CASSFRETNTEAFF.